The next 23 T cell receptor beta chains were all read from a single sample in a study of type 1 regulatory T cells. Their antigen targets remain unknown. TCRdb re-called the reads through MiXCR, storing one row per CDR3 protein. The sample shows approximately 42,000 distinct CDR3 sequences, 9.5% to 15% of them seen only once. Sequencing was performed on cultured non-Tr1 T cells, either the whole culture or a sorted T cell fraction (not recorded which). The receptors stem from a human donor in good health.

This clonotype has only a few counts. The chain links TRBV20-1 to TRBJ2-5; TRBD1 or TRBD2 may be the D gene (5 bases each). V lost 5 bases and J 5 bases, leaving 12 bases between the germline ends. CDR1 is DFQATT, CDR2 SNEGSKA, per germline (reference sequence). The CDR3 is 12 amino acids. As DNA, the CDR3 is TGCAGTGCTTCGGGGCGCATGGAGACCCAGTACTTC. As protein: CSASGRMETQYF.

This clonotype was seen only a few times. The chain is built from TRBV20-1 and TRBJ1-2, with 9 bases fitting TRBD1. The CDR3 is 11 amino acids. Germline V gives CDR1 DFQATT, CDR2 SNEGSKA (reference sequence). Trimming cost V 4 bases and J 14 bases; bases outside gene matches: 8. CDR3 in amino acids: CSATDRGQWTF. For the CDR3, the DNA is TGCAGTGCTACGGACAGGGGACAGTGGACCTTC.

At least ten counts were recorded for this clonotype. The J gene is TRBJ1-4, the V gene TRBV20-1, with D possibly TRBD1 on 5 matching bases. V lost 4 bases to trimming and J lost 8 bases, with 14 bases between them. The CDR3 totals 13 residues. Germline-derived CDR1 and CDR2 are DFQATT and SNEGSKA (reference sequence). CDR3 loop: CSAIGGAEEKLFF. CDR3 nucleotides: TGCAGTGCTATAGGAGGGGCGGAAGAAAAACTGTTTTTT.

This clonotype has a handful of counts. The rearrangement uses TRBV5-1 and TRBJ1-5; 10 bases are shared with TRBD1. Germline V CDR1 and CDR2: SGHRS, YFSETQ. The CDR3 has 16 amino acids. J was trimmed by 2 bases and V by 0 bases; bases with no gene match: 2. In nucleotides, the CDR3 is TGCGCCAGCAGCTTGGATGGGACAGGGGGCAATCAGCCCCAGCATTTT. Encoded protein: CASSLDGTGGNQPQHF.

This clonotype ranks as medium-sized (0.01 to 0.1%). V is TRBV27 and J is TRBJ1-1, with D tentatively TRBD1 (5 bases). V lost 5 bases and J 1 base, leaving 11 bases between the germline ends. The CDR3 is 14 amino acids. Germline-derived CDR1 and CDR2 are MNHEY and SMNVEV (reference sequence). The CDR3: CASSLLQGNTEAFF. The CDR3 DNA reads as TGTGCCAGCAGTCTCCTCCAGGGGAACACTGAAGCTTTCTTT.

This chain links TRBV6-2 or TRBV6-3 with TRBJ1-2; possibly TRBD1 for D (5 bases). Trimming pared 7 bases from V and 6 bases from J, leaving 12 bases between. The CDR3 runs to 12 residues. Germline CDR1 is MNHEY and CDR2 is SVGEGT. In DNA, the CDR3 is TGTGCCAGCACAAGGGGCTCCCATGGCTACACCTTC. Translating it yields CASTRGSHGYTF.

This clonotype came up a few times. The chain is built from TRBV29-1 and TRBJ2-5, with D perhaps matching TRBD2 (6 bases). The germline V gene encodes CDR1 SQVTM and CDR2 ANQGSEA. Trimming pared 7 bases from V and 5 bases from J, leaving 17 bases between. This CDR3 comprises 13 residues. CDR3 sequence (DNA): TGCAGCGCTCTCCTGGGAGGAAGTGAGACCCAGTACTTC. Protein sequence: CSALLGGSETQYF. The full variable domain, completed using reference TRBV29-1 and TRBJ2-5, is SAVISQKPSRDICQRGTSLTIQCQVDSQVTMMFWYRQQPGQSLTLIATANQGSEATYESGFVIDKFPISRPNLTFSTLTVSNMSPEDSSIYLCSALLGGSETQYFGPGTRLLVL.

This clonotype has at least ten counts. The genes are TRBV7-9 and TRBJ1-1; D remains unclear. The germline V gene has CDR1 SEHNR and CDR2 FQNEAQ (reference sequence). This CDR3 is 14 amino acids long. V dropped 5 bases and J dropped 3 bases, with 13 bases sitting between them. CDR3 nucleotides: TGTGCCAGCAGCCCTGATCGCGGGGACACTGAAGCTTTCTTT. Its protein is CASSPDRGDTEAFF.

The J gene is TRBJ1-2, the V gene TRBV7-2; TRBD1 is a possible D gene (5 bases). Germline V CDR1 and CDR2: SGHTA, FQGNSA. The CDR3 is 15 residues long. V lost 1 base and J 3 bases, leaving 12 bases between the germline ends. CDR3 bases: TGTGCCAGCAGCTTAGATGGGGGTTCGTACTATGGCTACACCTTC. As protein: CASSLDGGSYYGYTF.

This clonotype appeared many times. The gene calls are TRBV9 and TRBJ1-1, with D hard to call. The CDR3 extends over 13 amino acids. Germline loops: CDR1 SGDLS, CDR2 YYNGEE. V was pared by 2 bases and J by 1 base, with 6 bases between. For the CDR3, the DNA is TGTGCCAGCAGCGTGGGTTCGAACACTGAAGCTTTCTTT. Translating gives CASSVGSNTEAFF.

This clonotype was counted at least ten times. V is TRBV6-5 and J is TRBJ1-1, with 12 positions matching TRBD1. CDR1 is MNHEY, CDR2 SVGAGI, per germline. Trimming at V came to 5 bases and at J to 9 bases, leaving 13 bases not matched to a gene. The CDR3 has 16 residues. The CDR3 DNA sequence: TGTGCCAGCAGTAAACCTGGGACAGGGGGCAGGGAGAAAGCTTTCTTT. This encodes CASSKPGTGGREKAFF.

This clonotype was seen more than once but under ten times. V is TRBV5-1 and J is TRBJ2-3, with 8 bases that match TRBD2. Germline assignment: CDR1 SGHRS and CDR2 YFSETQ. The CDR3 runs to 17 residues. V shed 4 bases and J 8 bases; nucleotides not matched to a gene: 18. CDR3: CASSETGREAGGGTQYF. The CDR3 DNA reads as TGCGCCAGCAGCGAGACGGGGCGTGAGGCGGGAGGCGGTACGCAGTATTTT.

In its sample, this clonotype was seen many times. V usage is TRBV20-1 and J usage is TRBJ2-1; D may be TRBD2 (6 bases). The CDR3 is 15 amino acids. Trimming shortened V by 0 bases and J by 4 bases, and 13 bases separated the two germline ends. CDR1 and CDR2 from the germline V gene are DFQATT and SNEGSKA (reference sequence). The CDR3 spells CSARDSGGKYNEQFF. CDR3 sequence (DNA): TGCAGTGCTAGAGATTCCGGGGGAAAGTACAATGAGCAGTTCTTC.

This clonotype was detected ten times or more. The chain combines TRBV20-1 with TRBJ2-4; a weak D match, TRBD1 (6 bases). V was clipped by 6 bases and J by 3 bases, with 9 bases between them. Germline V gene sequence: CDR1 DFQATT, CDR2 SNEGSKA (reference sequence). The CDR3 covers 12 residues. CDR3 DNA: TGCAGTGCCTCGACAGGCAAAAACATTCAGTACTTC. Encoded protein: CSASTGKNIQYF.

This clonotype appeared a few times. The chain carries TRBV11-2 and TRBJ1-6; D possibly corresponds to TRBD1 (5 bases). Looked up from germline, CDR1 is SGHAT and CDR2 is FQNNGV. The CDR3 sequence is 14 residues long. V lost 7 bases to trimming and J lost 4 bases, with 11 bases between them. CDR3 nucleotides: TGTGCCAGCAAGCCGGGACCGTATAATTCACCCCTCCACTTT. It translates to CASKPGPYNSPLHF.

This clonotype was observed a few times. The junction differs from germline at one of its ends, possibly a read error. The chain joins TRBV6-1 to TRBJ2-1; TRBD2 matches 9 bases. Germline CDR1 reads MNHNS; CDR2 reads SASEGT. This CDR3 spans 15 amino acids. CDR3 nucleotides: TGTGGCAGCATCGGGGGGTCTAGCGGGGCCAATGAGCAGTTCTTC. This codes for CGSIGGSSGANEQFF.

This clonotype was observed at least ten times. The rearrangement uses TRBV5-1 and TRBJ2-2, with 9 bases lining up with TRBD2. The CDR3 sequence is 16 residues long. Trimming took 2 bases from V and 2 from J; bases not matched to a gene: 4. CDR1 and CDR2 from the germline V gene are SGHRS and YFSETQ. The CDR3 DNA sequence: TGCGCCAGCAGCTTATCGACTAGCGGCAACACCGGGGAGCTGTTTTTT. Translation gives CASSLSTSGNTGELFF.

This clonotype has at least ten counts. CDR3 protein: CALRAGANTGELFF. As DNA, the CDR3 is TGTGCCTTGAGAGCGGGAGCGAACACCGGGGAGCTGTTTTTT. V is TRBV6-2 or TRBV6-3 and J is TRBJ2-2; 8 bases agree with TRBD2. The V segment lost 11 bases and the J segment 0 bases; nucleotides outside the gene matches: 5. The germline gives CDR1 MNHEY, CDR2 SVGEGT. This CDR3 is built from 14 residues.

The CDR3: CSAGGGDPWGYTF. The CDR3 nucleotides are TGCAGTGCTGGGGGGGGAGATCCTTGGGGCTACACCTTC. The rearrangement uses TRBV20-1 and TRBJ1-2; D possibly corresponds to TRBD1 (5 bases). The ends were cut back, 5 bases at V and 8 bases at J, with 18 bases in the middle. CDR1 DFQATT and CDR2 SNEGSKA come from the germline V gene (reference sequence). The CDR3 loop spans 13 amino acids.

A word on this clonotype: A junction boundary mismatches the germline segment, possibly from a read error. The chain recombines TRBV12-3 or TRBV12-4 with TRBJ2-1; D is perhaps TRBD1 or TRBD2 (7 bases each). CDR3 length equals 13 residues. This CDR3 reads CASQGGVWNEQLF. Written as DNA, the CDR3 is TGTGCCAGCCAGGGGGGGGTATGGAATGAGCAGCTCTTC.

V gene TRBV5-1 combines with J gene TRBJ2-3, with TRBD2 identical over 7 bases. Germline lookup yields CDR1 SGHRS and CDR2 YFSETQ. With 0 bases clipped from V and 4 bases from J, the junction kept 5 bases outside the gene matches. The CDR3 has 15 residues. In nucleotides, the CDR3 is TGCGCCAGCAGCTTGGAGACTACTAGCGCAGATACGCAGTATTTT. This codes for CASSLETTSADTQYF.

This clonotype was picked up many times. CDR3 sequence: CASNPSGTIRNEQFF. The CDR3 DNA sequence: TGCGCCAGCAACCCTAGCGGGACAATCCGGAATGAGCAGTTCTTC. The genes are TRBV5-1 and TRBJ2-1; 9 bases fit TRBD2. The CDR3 is 15 amino acids. The germline V gene has CDR1 SGHRS and CDR2 YFSETQ. The ends lost 6 bases at V and 7 bases at J; junction bases unmatched: 11.

The J gene is TRBJ2-7, the V gene TRBV12-3 or TRBV12-4; D might be TRBD1 (5 bases). CDR3 length equals 11 residues. V was clipped by 5 bases and J by 6 bases, with 8 bases between them. CDR3 nucleotides: TGTGCCAGCAGTAGGGGTGGCGAGCAGTACTTC. This codes for CASSRGGEQYF.